This T cell receptor beta chain was found in a study of metastatic and nonmetastatic thyroid tumors (dated by TCRdb to about 2020). Broadly, across the study: The researchers compared repertoires between peripheral blood samples and tumor or nodule tissue samples from patients with malignant or benign thyroid disease.

Its CDR3 holds 13 amino acids, cysteine through phenylalanine. Of the read, only the CDR3 DNA is kept; its 39 bases are in frame from base 1. CDR1 and CDR2 are read off the germline V gene as KGHSH and LQKENI. No patient had received any treatment before thyroid surgery. The study retrospectively analysed patient clinical samples collected from the early 2010s to the late 2010s using T-cell receptor beta sequencing. Receptor libraries were prepared by PCR. Sequencing relied on an Illumina HiSeq 4000. High-throughput sequencing was used to profile the TCR beta-chain CDR3 region of each patient. Turning to the authors' computational methods: Drawing on CDR3 differences between clinicopathological groups, the researchers built a classifier meant to tell apart patients with distant-metastatic papillary thyroid cancer. Repertoire diversity was assessed with the Shannon index, and tumor-blood repertoire similarity with the Morisita-Horn index. TCRdb took the public reads, trimmed them with fastp at Q25, ran MiXCR for clone calling and kept in-frame beta chains. The V and J calls, along with clone size, are taken from TCRdb and not from the paper's own processing. For this sample the table gives approximately 9,000 clones, of which approximately 32% were detected only once. The ten largest clones take up 16% of the sample.

Overall study results and their limits: In both blood and tumor samples, malignant tumors were reported to have significantly higher TCR beta diversity than benign nodules.

This clone was recorded at least ten times. What this receptor recognizes is not known. A much larger clone lies one base from this, so it may be a read error. Recombination joined TRBV18 with TRBJ1-5, with no confident D gene call. This sequence was found in a female donor with papillary thyroid cancer or a benign thyroid nodule (not recorded which). Some clones in this sample may be carry-over from other donors' samples. Sequenced sample: adjacent normal tissue. The CDR3 sequence is CAGSPPGNQPQHF. In nucleotides, the sequence is TGTGCCGGCTCACCACCGGGCAATCAGCCCCAGCATTTT.